Listed below are T cell receptor beta chains from one sample, sequenced in a study of CD8+ T cells in alopecia areata. Sequencing was performed with immunoSEQ multiplex PCR; in TCRdb, only in-frame clones are kept and a portion is missing. The sample records approximately 65,000 clones, about 44% being singletons. This material consisted of CD8+ T cells sorted from blood, taken at week 0. These receptors were collected from a human donor with alopecia areata. The CDR3 runs from the conserved cysteine through the conserved F or W. Fields, in order: V gene, D gene, J gene, clone size, CDR3 DNA, CDR3 protein. The D gene is left open where the match is weak. Only part of the rows carry a size: once, few, many, or a class if the clone is expanded.

>TRBV28|TRBD1|TRBJ2-1|.
TGTGCCAGCAGTTGGCTGGACAGGGGGCCCGATGAGCAGTTCTTC
CASSWLDRGPDEQFF
>TRBV4-1|.|TRBJ2-7|.
TGCGCCAGCAGCCAAGTCCACCCGTCCTACGAGCAGTACTTC
CASSQVHPSYEQYF
>TRBV2|.|TRBJ2-5|.
TGTGCCACAGTGCGGAGCGGACAAGAGACCCAGTACTTC
CATVRSGQETQYF
>TRBV13|.|TRBJ2-2|.
TGTGCCTCGTCGATAGGGGCCGGGGAGCTGTTTTTT
CASSIGAGELFF
>TRBV4-1|.|TRBJ2-5|.
TGCGCCAGCAGCCAAGTTGTTACACCACCTCAAGAGGAGACCCAGTACTTC
CASSQVVTPPQEETQYF
>TRBV19|TRBD1|TRBJ2-1|.
TGTGCCAGTAGTACCGACAGGGGGAATGAGCAGTTCTTC
CASSTDRGNEQFF
>TRBV7-2|TRBD1|TRBJ2-7|many
TGTGCCAGCAGCCAAGTAGCCCTCGGGACAGGGGGTTTGGGGCAGTACTTC
CASSQVALGTGGLGQYF
>TRBV29-1|TRBD2|TRBJ2-1|.
TGCAGCGTTGACCCCTTTACTAGCGGGACCTACAATGAGCAGTTCTTC
CSVDPFTSGTYNEQFF
>TRBV29-1|.|TRBJ2-1|.
TGCAGCGGGGATTTAGAGGGTCGAACGGGCAATGAGCAGTTCTTC
CSGDLEGRTGNEQFF
>TRBV29-1|.|TRBJ2-5|.
TGCAGCGTTGAAGGCCGGACAGTAACCTACCAAGAGACCCAGTACTTC
CSVEGRTVTYQETQYF
>TRBV10-3|.|TRBJ2-7|.
TGTGCCAGCAGTGAAGCAGAAGGACTACCCTACGAGCAGTACTTC
CASSEAEGLPYEQYF
>TRBV7-6|.|TRBJ2-7|.
TGTGCCAGCTCCGGCGGGTACTCCTACGAGCAGTACTTC
CASSGGYSYEQYF
>TRBV4-1|TRBD1|TRBJ2-7|.
TGCGCCAGCAGCCAAGGGGACAGGGGCCTGAACGAGCAGTACTTC
CASSQGDRGLNEQYF
>TRBV29-1|.|TRBJ2-2|few
TGCAGCGTTGCTGGGGGAACCGGGGAGCTGTTTTTT
CSVAGGTGELFF
>TRBV6-6|TRBD2|TRBJ2-7|few
TGTGCCAGCAGTTACTCCCGGGAGGTCCCCTCCTACGAGCAGTACTTC
CASSYSREVPSYEQYF
>TRBV30|.|TRBJ2-2|.
TGTGCCTGGATTGGGGCCGGGGAGCTGTTTTTT
CAWIGAGELFF
>TRBV7-9|TRBD1|TRBJ2-5|.
TGTGCCAGCAGCTCTCAGACAGGGGGGACCCAGTACTTC
CASSSQTGGTQYF
>TRBV15|.|TRBJ2-7|.
TGTGCCACCAGCATAGAACAGGGCCACGCCTACGAGCAGTACTTC
CATSIEQGHAYEQYF
>TRBV5-1|.|TRBJ1-1|.
TGCGCCAGCAGCTTGGTTGGCACTGAAGCTTTCTTT
CASSLVGTEAFF
>TRBV7-3|TRBD1|TRBJ2-2|.
TGTGCCAGCAGCTTAATAGGACAGGGGAACACCGGGGAGCTGTTTTTT
CASSLIGQGNTGELFF
>TRBV30|TRBD2|TRBJ2-1|few
TGTGCCTCAATCCAACCCGGGACTAGCGGGAGAGGGTACTACAATGAGCAGTTCTTC
CASIQPGTSGRGYYNEQFF
>TRBV9|.|TRBJ2-5|.
TGTGCCAGCAGCGGGAGACCGCACAGGATCCAAGAGACCCAGTACTTC
CASSGRPHRIQETQYF
>TRBV9|.|TRBJ2-7|.
TGTGCCAGCAGCGTAGGGGTGGATTCCTACGAGCAGTACTTC
CASSVGVDSYEQYF
>TRBV5-1|.|TRBJ1-2|.
TGCGCCAGCGGAGGGGAAAGCGGCTACACCTTC
CASGGESGYTF
>TRBV19|.|TRBJ2-7|.
TGTGCCAGTAGTGGGAGCCACGCGGAGACCTACGAGCAGTACTTC
CASSGSHAETYEQYF
>TRBV11-2|.|TRBJ2-1|.
TGTGCCAGCAAACCCTGGGACTTAAGGGAGCAGTTCTTC
CASKPWDLREQFF
>TRBV7-9|.|TRBJ2-1|few
TGTGGATCGGTGTCCTACAATGAGCAGTTCTTC
CGSVSYNEQFF
>TRBV13|.|TRBJ2-1|.
TGTGCCAGCAGCTTAAGTGCGGAACTGGGGGCCGGAGGGGAGCAGTTCTTC
CASSLSAELGAGGEQFF
>TRBV4-1|.|TRBJ2-2|few
TGCGCCAGCAGCCACGGGGGTGGCACCGGGGAGCTGTTTTTT
CASSHGGGTGELFF
>TRBV29-1|.|TRBJ2-5|.
TGCAGCGTTGAGGCAGAGACCCAGTACTTC
CSVEAETQYF
>TRBV19|TRBD1|TRBJ1-1|.
TGTGCCAGTAGGATACGACAGGGGAACACTGAAGCTTTCTTT
CASRIRQGNTEAFF